Listed below are T cell receptor beta chains from one sample, sequenced in a study of breast tumors, draining lymph nodes, adjacent tissues. TCRdb independently ran MiXCR on the multiplex PCR reads; one entry per CDR3 protein. Of 180,000 or so distinct CDR3 sequences listed, approximately 31% are singletons. Sequencing used axillary lymph node tissue. The receptors originated from a female donor with breast cancer. Some clones in this sample may be carry-over from other donors' samples. Both conserved end residues are part of each CDR3. A D gene is named only where the DNA matches it firmly. Clone sizes are given selectively: once, few, many, or a class where the clone is expanded.

clone_size,j_call,d_call,v_call,cdr3_aa,cdr3_nt
many,TRBJ2-1,NA,TRBV7-8,CASSPWQGGESYNEQFF,TGTGCCAGCAGCCCGTGGCAGGGCGGGGAGTCCTACAATGAGCAGTTCTTC
NA,TRBJ1-5,NA,TRBV6-1,CASSEAKRNQPQHF,TGTGCCAGCAGTGAAGCGAAGAGGAATCAGCCCCAGCATTTT
many,TRBJ1-5,NA,TRBV18,CASSLQGTHQPQHF,TGTGCCAGCTCACTCCAGGGGACCCATCAGCCCCAGCATTTT
NA,TRBJ2-2,NA,TRBV13,CASSSNTEELFF,TGTGCCAGCAGCTCGAACACCGAGGAGCTGTTTTTT
NA,TRBJ1-2,TRBD1,TRBV20-1,CSARLAGGGYPF,TGCAGTGCTAGGTTGGCAGGGGGTGGCTACCCCTTC
many,TRBJ1-4,TRBD1,TRBV20-1,CSAREGAGGEKLFF,TGCAGTGCTAGAGAAGGGGCAGGGGGTGAAAAACTGTTTTTT
many,TRBJ2-3,TRBD2,TRBV7-2,CASSRRLAGGPLTDTQYF,TGTGCCAGCAGCCGAAGACTAGCGGGAGGGCCCCTCACAGATACGCAGTATTTT
many,TRBJ2-2,TRBD2,TRBV11-3,CASSSPGGANTGELFF,TGTGCCAGCAGCTCCCCCGGGGGGGCAAACACCGGGGAGCTGTTTTTT
NA,TRBJ2-7,NA,TRBV20-1,CSAKKGGAGSEQYF,TGCAGTGCTAAAAAAGGGGGGGCGGGCTCCGAGCAGTACTTC
many,TRBJ1-5,NA,TRBV5-8,CASSLPGSNQPQHF,TGTGCCAGCAGCTTGCCAGGGAGCAATCAGCCCCAGCATTTT
NA,TRBJ2-5,TRBD2,TRBV2,CASSVGGSETQYF,TGTGCCAGCAGTGTCGGCGGGAGTGAGACCCAGTACTTC
many,TRBJ2-7,NA,TRBV18,CASSPGGGLRDYEQYF,TGTGCCAGCTCCCCCGGGGGTGGCCTAAGAGACTACGAGCAGTACTTC
NA,TRBJ2-5,NA,TRBV2,CASSVRGYPEETQYF,TGTGCCAGCAGTGTCCGGGGGTATCCGGAGGAGACCCAGTACTTC
many,TRBJ2-5,TRBD1,TRBV10-3,CATGTGETQYF,TGTGCCACCGGGACAGGAGAGACCCAGTACTTC
many,TRBJ2-1,NA,TRBV7-6,CASSVNPDGLNEQFF,TGTGCCAGCAGCGTAAACCCGGACGGACTCAATGAGCAGTTCTTC
many,TRBJ2-5,NA,TRBV20-1,CSASERAVGETQYF,TGCAGTGCTAGTGAACGGGCCGTAGGCGAGACCCAGTACTTC
many,TRBJ2-1,NA,TRBV2,CASRQWRGLNEQFF,TGTGCCAGCAGGCAATGGCGGGGGCTCAATGAGCAGTTCTTC
many,TRBJ2-1,NA,TRBV20-1,CSAPSPADRAYNEQFF,TGCAGTGCCCCCAGCCCCGCGGACAGAGCCTACAATGAGCAGTTCTTC
NA,TRBJ1-1,TRBD1,TRBV7-9,CASSFVQGGNTEAFF,TGTGCCAGCAGCTTTGTACAGGGGGGGAACACTGAAGCTTTCTTT
many,TRBJ2-2,TRBD2,TRBV6-6,CASTAGGSGGEDTGELFF,TGTGCCAGCACCGCAGGGGGTAGCGGGGGAGAGGACACCGGGGAGCTGTTTTTT
NA,TRBJ2-2,TRBD1,TRBV20-1,CSARDQGAGELFF,TGCAGTGCTAGAGATCAGGGGGCTGGGGAGCTGTTTTTT
NA,TRBJ2-2,TRBD1,TRBV6-6,CASRHAGTDRTNTGELFF,TGTGCCAGCAGACACGCCGGGACAGACAGGACGAACACCGGGGAGCTGTTTTTT
few,TRBJ2-3,TRBD2,TRBV6-5,CASSHDIAGATDTQYF,TGTGCCAGCAGTCACGACATAGCGGGAGCGACAGATACGCAGTATTTT
many,TRBJ1-2,NA,TRBV6-6,CASSHPTNYGYTF,TGTGCCAGCAGTCACCCGACTAACTATGGCTACACCTTC
NA,TRBJ1-5,NA,TRBV6-6,CASRGGARNQPQHF,TGTGCCAGCCGGGGCGGGGCACGGAATCAGCCCCAGCATTTT
many,TRBJ2-7,TRBD2,TRBV6-5,CASSYLAGRSYEQYF,TGTGCCAGCAGTTACCTAGCGGGAAGGTCCTACGAGCAGTACTTC
NA,TRBJ2-1,TRBD2,TRBV19,CASQQGGGAYEQFF,TGTGCCAGTCAACAGGGCGGGGGGGCCTATGAGCAGTTCTTC
NA,TRBJ2-3,NA,TRBV9,CANSLGGADTQYF,TGTGCCAACAGCTTAGGGGGGGCGGATACGCAGTATTTT
many,TRBJ2-7,NA,TRBV3-2,CASSQDNQRVLSYEQYF,TGTGCCAGCAGCCAAGATAATCAGCGGGTCCTCTCCTACGAGCAGTACTTC
many,TRBJ1-4,NA,TRBV9,CASSVNPLGGGLGEKLFF,TGTGCCAGCAGCGTAAACCCCCTCGGGGGGGGGCTAGGTGAAAAACTGTTTTTT
NA,TRBJ2-1,NA,TRBV6-5,CASSYDRGRTYNEQFF,TGTGCCAGCAGTTACGACCGGGGGCGAACCTACAATGAGCAGTTCTTC
many,TRBJ1-4,NA,TRBV19,CASPYTTNEKLFF,TGTGCCAGTCCCTATACAACTAATGAAAAACTGTTTTTT
many,TRBJ2-3,TRBD2,TRBV12-3/TRBV12-4,CASSRASGGFGDTQYF,TGTGCCAGCAGCCGGGCTAGCGGGGGGTTTGGGGATACGCAGTATTTT
few,TRBJ2-3,TRBD1,TRBV7-8,CASSLRTGRLTDTQYF,TGTGCCAGCAGCTTGAGGACAGGGAGACTCACGGATACGCAGTATTTT
NA,TRBJ1-1,NA,TRBV20-1,CSADNIMNTEAFF,TGCAGTGCTGACAATATAATGAACACTGAAGCTTTCTTT
many,TRBJ2-3,NA,TRBV4-3,CASSQDPERAGDTQYF,TGCGCCAGCAGCCAAGATCCGGAGAGGGCAGGAGATACGCAGTATTTT
many,TRBJ2-3,TRBD1,TRBV24-1,CATSDFRGQGADTQYF,TGTGCCACCAGTGATTTCCGCGGACAGGGTGCAGATACGCAGTATTTT
few,TRBJ2-1,TRBD2,TRBV5-1,CASSLGTGGRRVYNEQFF,TGCGCCAGCAGCTTGGGAACTGGCGGGAGAAGGGTCTACAATGAGCAGTTCTTC
NA,TRBJ1-1,NA,TRBV18,CASSPIARQSTEAFF,TGTGCCAGCTCACCAATCGCCAGACAAAGTACTGAAGCTTTCTTT
NA,TRBJ2-1,NA,TRBV7-9,CASRGGGPGNEQFF,TGTGCCAGCAGGGGGGGGGGGCCCGGCAATGAGCAGTTCTTC
NA,TRBJ1-1,NA,TRBV9,CASSVVPAGTEAFF,TGTGCCAGCAGCGTAGTGCCAGCGGGGACTGAAGCTTTCTTT
many,TRBJ1-1,TRBD1,TRBV12-3/TRBV12-4,CASSLGNRGWDTEAFF,TGTGCCAGCAGTTTAGGGAACAGGGGTTGGGACACTGAAGCTTTCTTT
many,TRBJ2-7,TRBD2,TRBV6-5,CASSNSGGHSYEQYF,TGTGCCAGCAGCAATAGCGGGGGGCATTCCTACGAGCAGTACTTC
many,TRBJ2-1,TRBD1,TRBV19,CASSPGGGQGRDEQFF,TGTGCCAGTAGTCCAGGGGGGGGACAGGGTAGGGATGAGCAGTTCTTC
many,TRBJ2-1,NA,TRBV11-2,CASSPMNEQFF,TGTGCCAGCAGCCCGATGAATGAGCAGTTCTTC
many,TRBJ1-6,NA,TRBV20-1,CSATLGDGGSSYNSPLHF,TGCAGTGCTACCCTGGGGGACGGAGGAAGCTCCTATAATTCACCCCTCCACTTT
many,TRBJ1-6,NA,TRBV6-5,CASRLGGSPLHF,TGTGCCAGCAGATTGGGAGGTTCACCCCTCCACTTT
NA,TRBJ2-2,NA,TRBV12-3/TRBV12-4,CASSTGTKELFF,TGTGCCAGCAGCACCGGGACAAAGGAGCTGTTTTTT
NA,TRBJ2-2,TRBD2,TRBV20-1,CSASGTMNTGELFF,TGCAGTGCGAGCGGGACCATGAACACCGGGGAGCTGTTTTTT